These 30 T cell receptor beta chains were sequenced from one sample in a study of blood T cell repertoires in COVID-19 (dated by TCRdb to 2020 to 2021). Receptors were amplified or captured by the immunoSEQ multiplex PCR assay. This is the immuneACCESS table as TCRdb keeps it, with only in-frame sequences that have V and J called. A part of the clones is gone; compared with another copy, unresolved V genes explain less than half, and the rest is unexplained. The sample table lists some 45,000 clones, about 92% of them with a count of one. The top ten constitute over 0.95% of the sample. Sequencing was performed on peripheral blood. The receptors stem from a man in his 60s with COVID-19, enrolled during active disease.

The rearrangement uses TRBV6-5 and TRBJ1-2, with D maybe TRBD1 (6 bases). V shed 3 bases and J shed 7 bases, with 12 bases lying between them. Per the germline V gene, CDR1 is MNHEY and CDR2 is SVGAGI. The CDR3 consists of 13 residues. The chain's CDR3 is CASSYEGVGGYTF. DNA of the CDR3: TGTGCCAGCAGTTATGAGGGGGTGGGTGGCTACACCTTC.

The chain carries TRBV7-3 and TRBJ2-1, with 13 bases matching TRBD2. Germline assignment: CDR1 SGHTA and CDR2 FQGTGA. The V and J ends lost 4 bases and 7 bases, in that order; junction bases with no gene match: 4. The CDR3 totals 15 residues. DNA for the CDR3: TGTGCCAGCAGCTCAGGACTAGCGGGAGTGAATGAGCAGTTCTTC. This encodes CASSSGLAGVNEQFF.

The rearrangement joins TRBV6-2 or TRBV6-3 to TRBJ2-2; 7 bases line up with TRBD2. Trimming removed 0 bases from V and 4 bases from J; junction bases left unmatched: 5. This CDR3 has 16 residues. Germline CDR1 MNHEY, CDR2 SVGEGT. The CDR3 is CASSYSIQRGTGELFF. CDR3 bases: TGTGCCAGCAGTTACTCGATACAGCGGGGCACCGGGGAGCTGTTTTTT.

This clone has a handful of counts. The V call is TRBV7-2, the J call TRBJ2-7; D is perhaps TRBD1 (6 bases). The CDR3 length is 15 residues. In germline, CDR1 is SGHTA, CDR2 FQGNSA. V was clipped by 1 base and J by 1 base, with 11 bases between them. The CDR3 DNA reads as TGTGCCAGCAGCTTAGAACGGACAGCGTCCTACGAGCAGTACTTC. Its protein is CASSLERTASYEQYF. Based on the CDR3 plus reference TRBV7-2 and TRBJ2-7, the full variable domain is GAGVSQSPSNKVTEKGKDVELRCDPISGHTALYWYRQSLGQGLEFLIYFQGNSAPDKSGLPSDRFSAERTGGSVSTLTIQRTQQEDSAVYLCASSLERTASYEQYFGPGTRLTVT.

The chain links TRBV18 to TRBJ1-1, with TRBD1 as a possible D gene (5 bases). CDR3 length equals 15 residues. Germline CDR1 KGHSH, CDR2 LQKENI. Trimming left V 0 bases short and J 1 base short, with 9 bases between. The CDR3, as DNA: TGTGCCAGCTCACCACCGAGGACAACGAACACTGAAGCTTTCTTT. Protein: CASSPPRTTNTEAFF.

CDR3 nucleotide sequence: TGTGCCAGTAGTATAGCCCCGACTAGCGGGATAGACAATGAGCAGTTCTTC. Encoded protein: CASSIAPTSGIDNEQFF. The chain uses TRBV19 and TRBJ2-1, with TRBD2 matching 11 bases. J lost 5 bases, V lost 1 base, and 7 bases had no gene match. The V gene's germline CDR1 is LNHDA and CDR2 SQIVND (reference sequence). The length of the CDR3 is 17 residues.

This chain connects TRBV5-1 to TRBJ2-7; TRBD1 matches 7 bases. Per germline, CDR1 SGHRS and CDR2 YFSETQ. The CDR3 runs to 13 residues. Trimming at V came to 4 bases and at J to 3 bases, leaving 4 bases not matched to a gene. CDR3 coding DNA: TGCGCCAGCAGCGTCCGGGACAGCTACGAGCAGTACTTC. This codes for CASSVRDSYEQYF.

This chain links TRBV19 with TRBJ1-2; TRBD1 is a possible D gene (5 bases). Between the trimmed V and J ends, which lost 4 bases and 0 bases, there was a span of 9 bases. This CDR3 region has 14 residues. The V gene's germline CDR1 is LNHDA and CDR2 SQIVND (reference sequence). CDR3 amino acids: CASSRGKANYGYTF. The CDR3 DNA sequence: TGTGCCAGTAGTAGGGGCAAGGCTAACTATGGCTACACCTTC.

The V and J genes are TRBV10-3 and TRBJ2-7; no firm D call. CDR1 ENHRY and CDR2 SYGVKD come from the germline V gene. The CDR3 extends over 13 amino acids. Trimming removed 1 base at V and 3 bases at J, with 7 bases between. CDR3 loop: CAISEWQRYEQYF. DNA for the CDR3: TGTGCCATCAGTGAGTGGCAGCGCTACGAGCAGTACTTC.

The chain has TRBV13 and TRBJ2-1; 10 bases map to TRBD2. With 1 base clipped from V and 7 bases from J, the junction kept 4 bases outside the gene matches. CDR1 is PRHDT and CDR2 is FYEKMQ in the germline V gene (reference sequence). The CDR3 length is 15 residues. CDR3 in DNA: TGTGCCAGCAGCTTAGCCAGCGGGGGGGTGAATGAGCAGTTCTTC. It codes for CASSLASGGVNEQFF.

The genes are TRBV5-1 and TRBJ1-1, with D maybe TRBD1 (5 bases). Trimming stripped 0 bases from V and 6 bases from J, with 9 bases between. The germline gives CDR1 SGHRS, CDR2 YFSETQ. This CDR3 region has 13 residues. The CDR3 DNA sequence: TGCGCCAGCAGCTTGGATCAGGGCCCTGAAGCTTTCTTT. It yields the protein CASSLDQGPEAFF.

CDR3 region: CASSPGREELFF. CDR3 bases: TGTGCCAGCTCACCTGGGCGGGAGGAGCTGTTTTTT. The chain recombines TRBV18 with TRBJ2-2; tentative D call: TRBD2 (6 bases). Germline V lookup: CDR1 KGHSH, CDR2 LQKENI. CDR3 size: 12 residues. Deletions cut 3 bases from V and 10 bases from J, with 9 bases between. The full variable domain, in which reference TRBV18 and TRBJ2-2 provide the parts outside the CDR3, is NAGVMQNPRHLVRRRGQEARLRCSPMKGHSHVYWYRQLPEEGLKFMVYLQKENIIDESGMPKERFSAEFPKEGPSILRIQQVVRGDSAAYFCASSPGREELFFGEGSRLTVL.

V usage is TRBV7-6 and J usage is TRBJ2-2, with 9 bases identical to TRBD2. From germline, CDR1 is SGHVS and CDR2 FNYEAQ. The CDR3 is 17 residues long. With V trimmed by 1 base and J by 2 bases, 5 bases remained unmatched. The CDR3 bases are TGTGCCAGCAGCTTAGGAGGACTAGCGACAAACACCGGGGAGCTGTTTTTT. It codes for CASSLGGLATNTGELFF.

The V call is TRBV3-1 (or the pseudogene TRBV3-2), the J call TRBJ1-2; maybe TRBD1 (5 bases). The CDR3 runs 13 residues. V lost 2 bases and J 8 bases, leaving 12 bases between the germline ends. Per germline, CDR1 LGHDT and CDR2 YNNKEL (reference sequence). CDR3 sequence reads: CASSQRKGYGYTF. In DNA, the CDR3 is TGTGCCAGCAGCCAAAGAAAGGGGTACGGCTACACCTTC.

This sequence joins TRBV15 and TRBJ2-7; 9 bases fit TRBD1. This CDR3 contains 17 residues. Looked up from germline, CDR1 is LNHNV and CDR2 is YYDKDF (reference sequence). Trimming cost V 0 bases and J 5 bases; bases outside gene matches: 11. The CDR3 sequence: CATSRDRTGTGLDEQYF. CDR3 DNA sequence: TGTGCCACCAGCAGAGACAGGACCGGGACAGGGCTCGACGAGCAGTACTTC.

The chain combines TRBV10-3 with TRBJ1-3; 8 bases map to TRBD1. The length of the CDR3 is 17 residues. The germline gives CDR1 ENHRY, CDR2 SYGVKD. V dropped 3 bases and J dropped 0; count of bases not matched to a gene: 7. In DNA form, the CDR3 reads TGTGCCATCAGTGACCGGACAGGGACGGACTCTGGAAACACCATATATTTT. It encodes CAISDRTGTDSGNTIYF.

This sequence joins TRBV30 and TRBJ2-2; D is possibly TRBD1 (7 bases). Germline V gene lookup returns CDR1 GTSNPN and CDR2 SVGIG (reference sequence). V shed 4 bases and J shed 4 bases, with 13 bases lying between them. The CDR3 is 14 amino acids. The CDR3 region is CAWNYQGGTGELFF. CDR3 coding DNA: TGTGCCTGGAACTACCAGGGGGGCACCGGGGAGCTGTTTTTT. The full variable domain, rest sourced from reference TRBV30 and TRBJ2-2, is SQTIHQWPATLVQPVGSPLSLECTVEGTSNPNLYWYRQAAGRGLQLLFYSVGIGQISSEVPQNLSASRPQDRQFILSSKKLLLSDSGFYLCAWNYQGGTGELFFGEGSRLTVL.

The chain links TRBV7-9 to TRBJ2-1, with 8 bases identical to TRBD2. The CDR3 totals 15 residues. Trimming took 1 base from V and 5 from J; bases not matched to a gene: 4. Germline V gives CDR1 SEHNR, CDR2 FQNEAQ (reference sequence). The CDR3 coding sequence is TGTGCCAGCAGCTTAGTGCGGGGGGAAAACAATGAGCAGTTCTTC. Translation: CASSLVRGENNEQFF.

The J gene is TRBJ1-1, the V gene TRBV6-2 or TRBV6-3; the D gene is possibly TRBD1 (6 bases). This CDR3 has 14 amino acids. The V end was cut by 5 bases, the J end by 0 bases, with 10 bases between. Germline lookup yields CDR1 MNHEY and CDR2 SVGEGT. DNA of the CDR3: TGTGCCAGCAGTAGACAGGCCATGAACACTGAAGCTTTCTTT. Its protein is CASSRQAMNTEAFF.

The gene calls are TRBV5-1 and TRBJ1-5; maybe TRBD1 (6 bases). V gave up 4 bases and J gave up 1 base, with 12 bases separating them. Germline-derived CDR1 and CDR2 are SGHRS and YFSETQ. The CDR3 sequence is 15 residues long. CDR3 in DNA: TGCGCCAGCAGCCCAACCGGGACAAGCAATCAGCCCCAGCATTTT. Its protein is CASSPTGTSNQPQHF.

The chain joins TRBV19 to TRBJ1-2; D is perhaps TRBD1 (5 bases). V lost 7 bases, J lost 4 bases, and 13 bases lay in between. The CDR3 runs to 13 residues. Germline V gives CDR1 LNHDA, CDR2 SQIVND (reference sequence). The CDR3: CASTQGPSYGYTF. The CDR3, as DNA: TGTGCCAGTACCCAGGGCCCCTCCTATGGCTACACCTTC. The complete variable domain, with remaining parts taken from reference TRBV19 and TRBJ1-2, reads DGGITQSPKYLFRKEGQNVTLSCEQNLNHDAMYWYRQDPGQGLRLIYYSQIVNDFQKGDIAEGYSVSREKKESFPLTVTSAQKNPTAFYLCASTQGPSYGYTFGSGTRLTVV.

The genes are TRBV9 and TRBJ2-1; no definite D call. The ends were cut back, 0 bases at V and 7 bases at J, with 14 bases in the middle. Germline CDR1 SGDLS, CDR2 YYNGEE. This CDR3 region has 15 residues. The CDR3 DNA follows: TGTGCCAGCAGCGTAGCTTCCCTTATCGGGAATGAGCAGTTCTTC. Amino acid sequence: CASSVASLIGNEQFF.

In its sample, this clone was seen once. The V call is TRBV4-3, the J call TRBJ1-2; TRBD1 matches 8 bases. The germline V gene encodes CDR1 LGHNA and CDR2 YSLEER. This CDR3 has 15 residues. Unmatched junction bases numbered 9, after V lost 1 base and J lost 8 bases. CDR3 amino acids: CASSQVQGAIRGYTF. The CDR3 bases are TGCGCCAGCAGCCAAGTCCAGGGGGCTATTCGGGGCTACACCTTC.

The chain employs TRBV24-1 and TRBJ1-5; D remains ambiguous. V gave up 2 bases and J gave up 1 base, with 8 bases separating them. CDR1 and CDR2 (germline): KGHDR, SFDVKD. The CDR3 has 15 amino acids. Written as DNA, the CDR3 is TGTGCCACCAGTGATTGGTCGGAGAGCAATCAGCCCCAGCATTTT. This sequence encodes CATSDWSESNQPQHF.

This clone was recorded once. V is TRBV12-3 or TRBV12-4 and J is TRBJ2-4; 7 nucleotides match TRBD1. Unmatched junction bases numbered 5, after V lost 8 bases and J lost 4 bases. The CDR3 is 13 amino acids. Written as DNA, the CDR3 is TGTGCCAGCCTAGGGGGCGGTAAAAACATTCAGTACTTC. Translating it yields CASLGGGKNIQYF.

The chain links TRBV13 to TRBJ2-1; TRBD1 is a possible D gene (6 bases). V dropped 7 bases and J dropped 5 bases, with 21 bases sitting between them. Germline values: CDR1 PRHDT, CDR2 FYEKMQ (reference sequence). The CDR3 extends over 16 amino acids. For the CDR3, the DNA is TGTGCCAGCATTCACACCCTCACAGGGCTCCACAATGAGCAGTTCTTC. This codes for CASIHTLTGLHNEQFF. Looking up the rest from reference TRBV13 and TRBJ2-1 gives the full variable domain: AAGVIQSPRHLIKEKRETATLKCYPIPRHDTVYWYQQGPGQDPQFLISFYEKMQSDKGSIPDRFSAQQFSDYHSELNMSSLELGDSALYFCASIHTLTGLHNEQFFGPGTRLTVL.

In its sample, this clone was seen once. The chain carries TRBV3-1 (or the pseudogene TRBV3-2) and TRBJ2-1; tentative D call: TRBD2 (5 bases). In germline, CDR1 is LGHDT, CDR2 YNNKEL (reference sequence). CDR3 length: 17 residues. Trimming took 1 base from V and 4 from J, leaving 17 bases between them. CDR3 nucleotide sequence: TGTGCCAGCAGCCAAGTGAGGGTAGCCCTAGGATACAATGAGCAGTTCTTC. Residues: CASSQVRVALGYNEQFF.

This sequence joins TRBV6-5 and TRBJ1-5, with TRBD1 identical over 8 bases. Germline V gene sequence: CDR1 MNHEY, CDR2 SVGAGI. V gave up 6 bases and J gave up 1 base; unmatched junction bases: 5. The length of the CDR3 is 15 residues. The chain's CDR3 is CASRKQGESNQPQHF. CDR3 bases: TGTGCCAGCAGGAAACAGGGGGAGAGCAATCAGCCCCAGCATTTT.

V gene TRBV19 combines with J gene TRBJ2-1; 8 bases are shared with TRBD2. The V gene's germline CDR1 is LNHDA and CDR2 SQIVND (reference sequence). The CDR3 length is 14 residues. Trimming removed 7 bases from V and 7 bases from J; junction bases left unmatched: 9. CDR3 coding DNA: TGTGCCAGTAAGTACGAGTTAGCGGGAAATGAGCAGTTCTTC. Its protein is CASKYELAGNEQFF.

V usage is TRBV30 and J usage is TRBJ1-6; D gene uncertain. This CDR3 region has 17 residues. V lost 1 base, J lost 5 bases, and 18 bases lay in between. Germline V gene sequence: CDR1 GTSNPN, CDR2 SVGIG (reference sequence). CDR3 protein: CAWSGNAGALNNSPLHF. The DNA of the CDR3 is TGTGCCTGGAGTGGGAACGCAGGCGCCCTTAATAATTCACCCCTCCACTTT.